This T cell receptor beta chain originates from a study of blood T cell repertoires in COVID-19. At the level of the study: Italy, Spain and the United States were the sources of the convalescent and acute COVID-19 samples.

With 3 bases removed from V and 6 bases from J, the gap between germline ends came to 16 bases. CDR3 length: 15 residues. Germline values: CDR1 SGHKS, CDR2 YYEKEE (reference sequence). Using immunoSEQ multiplex PCR, the repertoire was profiled, and TCRdb retains in-frame clones only, with some absent. The sample shows roughly 340,000 clones, over 75% of them seen only once. The chain is built from TRBV5-5 and TRBJ1-5; TRBD1 might be the D (5 bases). The receptor was derived from a man younger than 30 who had recovered from COVID-19. The sequenced sample was PBMCs or T cells enriched from blood (not recorded which). DNA for the CDR3: TGTGCCAGCAGCTCTGGGACGGGGAGGCCTCAGCCCCAGCATTTT. Translating it yields CASSSGTGRPQPQHF.